A selection of T cell receptor beta chains follows, all from one sample in a study of regulatory T cells in long-lasting Graves disease. MiXCR, run by TCRdb on the multiplex PCR reads, gives a single entry per CDR3 protein. The sample yields around 500,000 distinct CDR3 sequences, roughly a sixth seen once. These records were also assigned to another study, of T cells in Graves' hyperthyroidism and ophthalmopathy.

Sample: peripheral blood mononuclear cells (PBMCs), taken at new diagnosis, from a patient treated with antithyroid drugs. The receptors were gathered from a woman aged 35-65 years with Graves disease. The CDR3 runs from the conserved cysteine through the conserved F or W. Fields, in order: clone size, V gene, J gene, D gene, CDR3 DNA, CDR3 protein. The D gene is left open where the match is weak. The size field is filled for only some rows; it gives once, few, many or a size class.

>many|TRBV10-3|TRBJ1-1|.
TGTGCCATCAGTGACGGTCAGGGCAGTAAGAACACTGAAGCTTTCTTT
CAISDGQGSKNTEAFF
>many|TRBV27|TRBJ1-1|.
TGTGCCAGCAGTTTGATGTTGAACACTGAAGCTTTCTTT
CASSLMLNTEAFF
>.|TRBV18|TRBJ2-1|.
TGTGCCAGCTCCTCTTCACCGGCTAAGCAGTTCTTC
CASSSSPAKQFF
>few|TRBV10-3|TRBJ2-7|.
TGTGCCATCAGTGAGTCTAGTACCTCCTACGAGCAGTACTTC
CAISESSTSYEQYF
>many|TRBV2|TRBJ1-6|TRBD1
TGTGCCAGCACCAGGACAGGGGGGAATTCACCCCTCCACTTT
CASTRTGGNSPLHF
>.|TRBV7-2|TRBJ2-2|.
TGTGCCAGCAGCCAACGACGGGTTCTAGGGGGGGAGCTGTTTTTT
CASSQRRVLGGELFF
>many|TRBV28|TRBJ1-1|.
TGTGCCAGCAGTTTGGCGGGCCCCATCACTGAAGCTTTCTTT
CASSLAGPITEAFF
>few|TRBV6-5|TRBJ1-6|.
TGTGCCAGCAGTTACGGGGCGACAGGCCTTAATTCACCCCTCCACTTT
CASSYGATGLNSPLHF
>few|TRBV20-1|TRBJ2-1|.
TGCAGTGCTAGAGCGTTGACAAGGGTGGCCTACAATGAGCAGTTCTTC
CSARALTRVAYNEQFF
>.|TRBV6-1|TRBJ1-6|.
TGTGCCAGCAAGCCCCTGGGGGATTCACCCCTCCACTTT
CASKPLGDSPLHF
>many|TRBV10-3|TRBJ1-1|.
TGTGCCACGACGAGACATGGTTACACTGAAGCTTTCTTT
CATTRHGYTEAFF
>.|TRBV5-1|TRBJ1-2|TRBD1
TGCGCCAGCAGTACCACAGGGGCAACTGGGGGCTACACCTTC
CASSTTGATGGYTF
>.|TRBV7-2|TRBJ1-2|.
TGTGCCAGCAGCCTACCAGGAGAGGTCGGATTCTATGGCTACACCTTC
CASSLPGEVGFYGYTF
>.|TRBV4-2|TRBJ2-3|.
TGTGCCAGCAGCCAAGGGGCACGGGGGATCCCAGATACGCAGTATTTT
CASSQGARGIPDTQYF
>few|TRBV7-9|TRBJ1-4|.
TGTGCCAGCAGCTTAGATTTTGAAAAACTGTTTTTT
CASSLDFEKLFF
>few|TRBV5-1|TRBJ2-1|TRBD2
TGCGCCAGCACCAGCGGCGGGGGGGCTTTTCGTGAGCAGTTCTTC
CASTSGGGAFREQFF
>.|TRBV2|TRBJ2-7|.
TGTGCCAGCAGTTGGTCCCCGGTCGCCTACGAGCAGTACTTC
CASSWSPVAYEQYF
>many|TRBV20-1|TRBJ2-5|.
TGCAGTGCAAGACGGGACTCCGCGAACCAAGAGACCCAGTACTTC
CSARRDSANQETQYF
>.|TRBV5-1|TRBJ2-5|TRBD2
TGCGCCAGCAGCCAATCAACCTTCGCTAGCGGCGGAGAGACCCAGTACTTC
CASSQSTFASGGETQYF
>few|TRBV7-9|TRBJ1-3|.
TGTGCCAGCACCCCGAGAGGAAACACCATATATTTT
CASTPRGNTIYF
>many|TRBV7-9|TRBJ1-2|.
TGTGCCAGCAGCCACAGGGACGGCTATGGCTACACCTTC
CASSHRDGYGYTF
>many|TRBV2|TRBJ2-5|.
TGTGCCAGCAAATGGACAACGGGGGAGACCCAGTACTTC
CASKWTTGETQYF
>many|TRBV27|TRBJ2-7|.
TGTGCCAGCAGTTCCTTTAGCTCCTACGAGCAGTACTTC
CASSSFSSYEQYF
>.|TRBV20-1|TRBJ2-3|TRBD2
TGCAGTGCCCGGTTAGCGGGGTATGACTTGGATACGCAGTATTTT
CSARLAGYDLDTQYF
>.|TRBV12-3/TRBV12-4|TRBJ2-3|.
TGTGCCAGCAGACCGACTCGCACAGATACGCAGTATTTT
CASRPTRTDTQYF
>.|TRBV20-1|TRBJ2-5|.
TGCAGTGCTACCCTGGGGACGGGGTACCAAGAGACCCAGTACTTC
CSATLGTGYQETQYF
>.|TRBV28|TRBJ1-1|TRBD1
TGTGCCAGCAGTTCCCGGGACAGGGTGAACACTGAAGCTTTCTTT
CASSSRDRVNTEAFF
>.|TRBV28|TRBJ1-3|.
TGTGCCAGCAGCACACAAAGGGATGGAAACACCATATATTTT
CASSTQRDGNTIYF
>few|TRBV3-1|TRBJ2-7|.
TGTGCCAGCAGCGTGAGTTCGAGGGCATACGAGCAGTACTTC
CASSVSSRAYEQYF
>many|TRBV20-1|TRBJ1-1|TRBD1
TGCAGTGCCACAGGGGGATGGGCGAACACTGAAGCTTTCTTT
CSATGGWANTEAFF
>many|TRBV4-1|TRBJ2-5|TRBD2
TGCGCCAGCAGCCAAGTTGGGAGGGGACAAGAGACCCAGTACTTC
CASSQVGRGQETQYF
>few|TRBV7-9|TRBJ2-1|.
TGTGCCAGCAGCTTCCGGGGGCCGGGGGATGAGCAGTTCTTC
CASSFRGPGDEQFF
>.|TRBV7-9|TRBJ2-2|.
TGTGCCAGCAGTTCGCTCGGGACCCCGGGGACCGGGGAGCTGTTTTTT
CASSSLGTPGTGELFF
>many|TRBV12-3/TRBV12-4|TRBJ2-7|.
TGTGCCAGCAGTTTACCCGCCAGAATCTACGAGCAGTACTTC
CASSLPARIYEQYF
>many|TRBV10-3|TRBJ2-1|TRBD2
TGTGCCATCAGAGGCGGACTAGCGCGCTACAATGAGCAGTTCTTC
CAIRGGLARYNEQFF